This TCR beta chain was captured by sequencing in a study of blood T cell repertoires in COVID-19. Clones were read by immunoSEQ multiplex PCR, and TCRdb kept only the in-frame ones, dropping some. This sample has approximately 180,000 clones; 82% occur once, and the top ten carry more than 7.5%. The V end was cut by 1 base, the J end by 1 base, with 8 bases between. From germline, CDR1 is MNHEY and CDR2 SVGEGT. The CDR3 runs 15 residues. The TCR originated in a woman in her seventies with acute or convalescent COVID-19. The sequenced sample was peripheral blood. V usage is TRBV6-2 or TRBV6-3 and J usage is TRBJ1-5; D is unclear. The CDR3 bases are TGTGCCAGCAGTTACTACTCACTAAGCAATCAGCCCCAGCATTTT. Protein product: CASSYYSLSNQPQHF.